These 31 T cell receptor beta chains were sequenced from one sample in a study of molecular identifiers for immune sequencing clone quantification. TCRdb itself ran the PCR reads through MiXCR, one entry per CDR3 protein. Of 350,000 or so distinct CDR3 sequences in the sample, about a fifth were seen once. Input material: naive CD8+ T cells from blood, with Jurkat cell RNA spiked in. Noted subset: FACS-sorted CD8+CD4-CCR7+CD45RA+ naive T cells. The receptors were sampled from a human donor in good health. Some libraries in this study had Jurkat cell RNA spiked in.

Ten or more counts support this clonotype. This sequence joins TRBV12-3 or TRBV12-4 and TRBJ2-5; D uncertain. Deletions cut 3 bases from V and 3 bases from J, with 8 bases between. The CDR3 is 13 amino acids. DNA of the CDR3: TGTGCCAGCAGTTTTCTAGGGAAAGAGACCCAGTACTTC. This translates into CASSFLGKETQYF.

The sample holds a few counts of this clonotype. This may come from a read error, since a much larger clone is one base off. The chain has TRBV5-6 and TRBJ2-7, with D unclear. The CDR3 runs 15 residues. CDR1 is SGHDT and CDR2 is YYEEEE in the germline V gene. This CDR3 reads CASSLGPAIYYERYF. The CDR3, as DNA: TGTGCCAGCAGCTTGGGTCCAGCGATTTACTACGAGCGGTACTTC.

This sequence joins TRBV20-1 and TRBJ2-7; 9 nucleotides match TRBD1. The CDR3 contains 20 residues. With V trimmed by 0 bases and J by 4 bases, 22 bases remained unmatched. Germline CDR1 and CDR2: DFQATT and SNEGSKA (reference sequence). The CDR3 reads CSARDATGGDPTGDPYEQYF. The CDR3 DNA reads TGCAGTGCTAGAGATGCAACAGGGGGCGATCCTACTGGGGATCCGTACGAGCAGTACTTC.

The chain carries TRBV6-1 and TRBJ2-7; no definite D call. Looked up from germline, CDR1 is MNHNS and CDR2 is SASEGT. This CDR3 spans 13 amino acids. The V gene lost 4 bases and the J gene lost 4 bases, with 11 bases spanning the gap. The CDR3 sequence is CASSATDEYEQYF. CDR3 nucleotides: TGTGCCAGCAGTGCCACGGATGAATACGAGCAGTACTTC.

This clonotype was observed many times. V and J are TRBV9 and TRBJ1-6; D is unclear. The CDR3 contains 16 residues. The V and J ends lost 0 bases and 7 bases respectively, with 14 bases between them. Looked up from germline, CDR1 is SGDLS and CDR2 is YYNGEE. CDR3 amino acids: CASSVDLASGNSPLHF. CDR3 DNA sequence: TGTGCCAGCAGCGTAGATCTCGCGTCAGGAAATTCACCCCTCCACTTT. Drawing the rest from reference TRBV9 and TRBJ1-6, the complete variable domain is DSGVTQTPKHLITATGQRVTLRCSPRSGDLSVYWYQQSLDQGLQFLIQYYNGEERAKGNILERFSAQQFPDLHSELNLSSLELGDSALYFCASSVDLASGNSPLHFGNGTRLTVT.

The rearrangement links TRBV10-3 to TRBJ2-5; no clear D. CDR1 ENHRY and CDR2 SYGVKD come from the germline V gene. Trimming took 3 bases from V and 2 from J, leaving 7 bases between them. The CDR3 runs 13 residues. CDR3 protein: CAISEMGQETQYF. The CDR3 DNA sequence: TGTGCCATCAGTGAAATGGGGCAAGAGACCCAGTACTTC.

This clonotype showed up many times. The V gene is TRBV28, the J gene TRBJ2-7, with 7 bases lining up with TRBD2. With V trimmed by 9 bases and J by 2 bases, 10 bases remained unmatched. Germline CDR1 reads MDHEN; CDR2 reads SYDVKM. The CDR3 runs to 14 residues. The CDR3 reads CASLASGTTYEQYF. The CDR3 DNA reads TGTGCCAGTTTGGCGAGCGGGACCACCTACGAGCAGTACTTC.

The sample holds many counts of this clonotype. The chain uses TRBV7-8 and TRBJ2-5; 8 bases line up with TRBD2. Losses at the gene ends were 5 bases for V and 2 bases for J; bases not matched to a gene: 4. CDR3 length equals 14 residues. Germline CDR1 reads SGHVS; CDR2 reads FQNEAQ. For the CDR3, the DNA is TGTGCCAGCAGCCCAAGACTAGCGCAAGAGACCCAGTACTTC. This encodes CASSPRLAQETQYF. Full variable domain (rest looked up from reference TRBV7-8 and TRBJ2-5): GAGVSQSPRYKVAKRGQDVALRCDPISGHVSLFWYQQALGQGPEFLTYFQNEAQLDKSGLPSDRFFAERPEGSVSTLKIQRTQQEDSAVYLCASSPRLAQETQYFGPGTRLLVL.

This sequence joins TRBV28 and TRBJ1-2; a weak D match, TRBD1 (5 bases). There are 13 residues in the CDR3. Trimming took off 5 bases at V and 1 base at J, with 8 bases between the two ends. CDR1 is MDHEN, CDR2 SYDVKM, per germline. CDR3 amino acids: CASSQGRNYGYTF. The CDR3 nucleotides are TGTGCCAGCAGTCAGGGCCGTAACTATGGCTACACCTTC.

This clonotype was found many times. V and J are TRBV28 and TRBJ2-1; 7 nucleotides line up with TRBD2. The ends lost 5 bases at V and 6 bases at J; junction bases unmatched: 10. The CDR3 is 15 residues long. The germline gives CDR1 MDHEN, CDR2 SYDVKM. This CDR3 reads CASSTPAGKGNEQFF. The DNA for the CDR3 is TGTGCCAGCAGTACCCCAGCGGGGAAGGGCAATGAGCAGTTCTTC.

The table lists this clonotype with many counts. The chain uses TRBV24-1 and TRBJ2-1; 10 positions match TRBD2. This CDR3 has 16 residues. CDR1 is KGHDR, CDR2 SFDVKD, per germline. V dropped 5 bases and J dropped 7; count of bases not matched to a gene: 10. CDR3 sequence (DNA): TGTGCCACCAGTGCGAGGAGCGGGGGGGCGATTAATGAGCAGTTCTTC. It specifies CATSARSGGAINEQFF.

This clonotype was observed many times. The rearrangement links TRBV7-8 to TRBJ2-3, with D possibly TRBD2 on 5 matching bases. The CDR3 has 16 amino acids. The germline V and J ends were trimmed by 5 bases and 6 bases, with 21 bases remaining between them. The V gene's germline CDR1 is SGHVS and CDR2 FQNEAQ. The CDR3 protein is CASSPPRVLRLDTQYF. DNA of the CDR3: TGTGCCAGCAGCCCGCCGAGGGTCCTCCGCCTGGATACGCAGTATTTT.

This clonotype was observed a few times. The chain is built from TRBV2 and TRBJ1-5; TRBD1 agrees at 9 bases. CDR1 is SNHLY and CDR2 is FYNNEI in the germline V gene. The CDR3 runs 15 residues. Trimming at V came to 3 bases and at J to 3 bases, leaving 3 bases not matched to a gene. For the CDR3, the DNA is TGTGCCAGCAGTGACGGGACAGGGAACAATCAGCCCCAGCATTTT. Its protein product is CASSDGTGNNQPQHF.

This clonotype was observed many times. This sequence joins TRBV6-2 or TRBV6-3 and TRBJ2-6; D unresolved. Germline CDR1 reads MNHEY; CDR2 reads SVGEGT. This CDR3 comprises 17 residues. V shed 1 base and J shed 0 bases, with 10 bases lying between them. CDR3 in amino acids: CASSYWAENSGANVLTF. Here the CDR3 DNA reads TGTGCCAGCAGTTACTGGGCAGAAAACTCTGGGGCCAACGTCCTGACTTTC.

This clonotype was recorded at least ten times. The chain joins TRBV6-2 or TRBV6-3 to TRBJ1-2, with D hard to call. The V gene's germline CDR1 is MNHEY and CDR2 SVGEGT. Deletions cut 7 bases from V and 3 bases from J, with 21 bases between. CDR3 length: 16 amino acids. CDR3 sequence reads: CASTSPGGEFDYGYTF. In DNA form, the CDR3 reads TGTGCCAGCACCTCCCCCGGCGGGGAATTCGACTATGGCTACACCTTC.

In its sample, this clonotype was seen many times. The gene calls are TRBV27 and TRBJ1-2; possibly TRBD1 for D (6 bases). The CDR3 is 18 residues long. In germline, CDR1 is MNHEY, CDR2 SMNVEV (reference sequence). V was shortened by 5 bases and J by 4 bases, with 26 bases between the two germline ends. The CDR3 is CASSLNGVDSPLAYGYTF. CDR3 nucleotide sequence: TGTGCCAGCAGTCTAAATGGGGTGGACAGTCCCCTCGCCTATGGCTACACCTTC.

As regards this clonotype: A much larger clone sits a single nucleotide away, making a read error possible. The CDR3 spells CASSRATGLRYEQYF. CDR3 DNA sequence: TGCGCCAGCAGCCGAGCGACAGGGCTTCGCTACGAGCAGTACTTC. The V gene is TRBV4-1, the J gene TRBJ2-7; 7 positions agree with TRBD1. The CDR3 covers 15 residues. The V gene end was trimmed by 4 bases and the J gene end by 3 bases; junction bases not matched to a gene: 9. CDR1 is MGHRA, CDR2 YSYEKL, per germline.

A remark on this clonotype: A much larger clone is a single base away; this may be a read error. The V and J genes are TRBV4-3 and TRBJ1-1; TRBD1 might be the D (5 bases). In germline, CDR1 is LGHNA, CDR2 YSLEER. The CDR3 covers 16 residues. CDR3 DNA: TGCGCCGGCAGCCAAGATTTGCACAGGTGGAACACTGAAGCTTTCTTT. Translating gives CAGSQDLHRWNTEAFF.

Ten or more counts support this clonotype. The V gene is TRBV28, the J gene TRBJ2-7; possible D gene TRBD1, 5 bases. Looked up from germline, CDR1 is MDHEN and CDR2 is SYDVKM. The V end was cut by 6 bases, the J end by 0 bases, with 9 bases between. The CDR3 length is 13 residues. The CDR3 loop is CASRDTGSYEQYF. CDR3 coding DNA: TGTGCCAGCAGGGACACCGGCTCCTACGAGCAGTACTTC.

This clonotype has ten or more counts. The V and J genes are TRBV5-1 and TRBJ2-3; D tentatively fits TRBD1 or TRBD2 (5 bases each). Trimming removed 3 bases from V and 0 bases from J, with 17 bases in between. There are 17 residues in the CDR3. Per the germline V gene, CDR1 is SGHRS and CDR2 is YFSETQ. CDR3 nucleotides: TGCGCCAGCAGCTCCCTAAGGGACCACCCTAGCACAGATACGCAGTATTTT. It is translated as CASSSLRDHPSTDTQYF. Combining the CDR3 with reference TRBV5-1 and TRBJ2-3 gives the whole variable domain KAGVTQTPRYLIKTRGQQVTLSCSPISGHRSVSWYQQTPGQGLQFLFEYFSETQRNKGNFPGRFSGRQFSNSRSEMNVSTLELGDSALYLCASSSLRDHPSTDTQYFGPGTRLTVL.

Details on this clonotype: At one boundary the junction diverges from the germline segment, which might be a read error. This chain connects TRBV7-2 to TRBJ2-1; possibly TRBD1 for D (5 bases). In germline, CDR1 is SGHTA, CDR2 FQGNSA. The length of the CDR3 is 14 residues. CDR3 nucleotides: TGTGCCAGCAGCTTAGTGGACACCTACAATGAGCAGCTCTTC. It yields the protein CASSLVDTYNEQLF.

This clonotype was detected many times. The genes are TRBV9 and TRBJ2-3; 7 positions agree with TRBD2. With 3 bases clipped from V and 0 bases from J, the junction kept 7 bases outside the gene matches. CDR3 length equals 16 residues. Germline CDR1 is SGDLS and CDR2 is YYNGEE. The CDR3: CASSDPTSLSTDTQYF. The CDR3 nucleotides read TGTGCCAGCAGCGATCCGACTAGCCTTAGCACAGATACGCAGTATTTT.

At least ten counts were recorded for this clonotype. The chain is built from TRBV20-1 and TRBJ2-7; D might be TRBD2 (6 bases). Trimming stripped 3 bases from V and 2 bases from J, with 14 bases between. Germline assignment: CDR1 DFQATT and CDR2 SNEGSKA (reference sequence). The CDR3 spans 14 residues. The CDR3 DNA follows: TGCAGTGCTAGGAGCCGGGACTCTGCCTACGAGCAGTACTTC. Translated, it gives CSARSRDSAYEQYF.

V and J are TRBV29-1 and TRBJ2-6; 7 bases are shared with TRBD1. The V gene's germline CDR1 is SQVTM and CDR2 ANQGSEA. The CDR3 has 14 amino acids. Germline trimming cut 7 bases from V and 2 bases from J; bases unmatched to any gene: 5. The CDR3 loop is CSAVDRAGANVLTF. The DNA of the CDR3 is TGCAGCGCCGTCGACAGGGCTGGGGCCAACGTCCTGACTTTC.

Many counts were recorded for this clonotype. The J gene is TRBJ1-1, the V gene TRBV7-6; possible D gene TRBD1, 5 bases. The CDR3 has 16 amino acids. Trimming left V 1 base short and J 3 bases short, with 15 bases between. Germline-derived CDR1 and CDR2 are SGHVS and FNYEAQ. This chain's CDR3 is CASSLGGVLEDTEAFF. The CDR3 DNA follows: TGTGCCAGCAGCTTAGGAGGGGTGCTAGAAGACACTGAAGCTTTCTTT.

This clonotype occurred a few times. The chain couples TRBV27 to TRBJ2-7, with 9 positions matching TRBD2. The CDR3 length is 15 residues. V lost 4 bases and J lost 3; bases outside the gene matches: 7. Per germline, CDR1 MNHEY and CDR2 SMNVEV (reference sequence). CDR3 DNA: TGTGCCAGCAGTTGGGCTAGCGGGGTTTACTACGAGCAGTACTTC. As protein: CASSWASGVYYEQYF.

This clonotype was observed at least ten times. The J gene is TRBJ2-1, the V gene TRBV7-9, with D unresolved. The CDR3 covers 11 residues. CDR1 and CDR2 (germline): SEHNR, FQNEAQ (reference sequence). V lost 6 bases and J lost 8, with 8 bases in between. CDR3 sequence reads: CASSPHDEQFF. CDR3 nucleotides: TGTGCCAGCAGTCCACACGATGAGCAGTTCTTC.

This clonotype has at least ten counts. The gene calls are TRBV29-1 and TRBJ1-2; a possible D gene is TRBD1 (5 bases). This CDR3 contains 16 residues. Germline CDR1 reads SQVTM; CDR2 reads ANQGSEA. V lost 6 bases and J 4 bases, leaving 24 bases between the germline ends. The CDR3 loop is CSVDNPTDYTLYGYTF. The CDR3 bases are TGCAGCGTCGACAACCCGACAGATTATACCCTCTATGGCTACACCTTC.

This clonotype has ten or more counts. The gene calls are TRBV7-8 and TRBJ1-1; D unresolved. The CDR3 extends over 12 amino acids. V lost 6 bases, J lost 11 bases, and 16 bases lay in between. The germline V gene has CDR1 SGHVS and CDR2 FQNEAQ. CDR3 sequence (DNA): TGTGCCAGCAGTTCAACTCTGGGCCCGGCTTTCTTT. This sequence encodes CASSSTLGPAFF. Complete variable domain (other parts from reference TRBV7-8 and TRBJ1-1): GAGVSQSPRYKVAKRGQDVALRCDPISGHVSLFWYQQALGQGPEFLTYFQNEAQLDKSGLPSDRFFAERPEGSVSTLKIQRTQQEDSAVYLCASSSTLGPAFFGQGTRLTVV.

Many counts were recorded for this clonotype. The chain is built from TRBV12-3 or TRBV12-4 and TRBJ2-3; D might be TRBD1 (6 bases). The CDR3 consists of 15 residues. Trimming removed 6 bases from V and 1 base from J, with 14 bases in between. The CDR3 DNA reads TGTGCCAGCAGCCTCGGACAGCCGGGCACAGATACGCAGTATTTT. It encodes CASSLGQPGTDTQYF.

This clonotype was recorded at least ten times. The genes are TRBV28 and TRBJ2-7; unclear D gene. The CDR3 runs to 13 residues. V was cut by 7 bases and J by 3 bases, with 13 bases left in between. Per the germline V gene, CDR1 is MDHEN and CDR2 is SYDVKM. The CDR3 DNA sequence: TGTGCCAGCACCCGACCCATGCACTACGAGCAGTACTTC. Amino acids: CASTRPMHYEQYF.